The 31 T cell receptor beta chains reported below all come from one sample, sequenced in a study of T-cell memory formation after mild COVID-19. TCRdb reanalysed the 5' RACE reads using MiXCR and keeps one entry per CDR3 protein. The table lists about 290,000 distinct CDR3 sequences, about a sixth of them singletons. Sequencing was done on a sample of PBMCs or a T cell subset sorted from them (not recorded which). These receptors were taken from a man younger than 35 who had mild COVID-19 (a few samples of this study predate the infection). Cell type and time point are not known.

This chain connects TRBV20-1 to TRBJ1-6, with D unclear. V was cut by 1 base and J by 14 bases, with 12 bases left in between. This CDR3 is 12 amino acids long. CDR1 and CDR2 from the germline V gene are DFQATT and SNEGSKA (reference sequence). The CDR3 coding sequence is TGCAGTGCTAGAGCCGTGGGGTTCACCCTCCACTTT. It yields the protein CSARAVGFTLHF.

This clonotype has more than one count but fewer than ten. This chain uses TRBV28 with TRBJ1-1; maybe TRBD1 (6 bases). The CDR3 runs 15 residues. V lost 10 bases and J 2 bases, leaving 20 bases between the germline ends. The V gene's germline CDR1 is MDHEN and CDR2 SYDVKM. CDR3 in amino acids: CATNARGGANTEAFF. The CDR3 nucleotides read TGTGCCACCAACGCAAGGGGGGGGGCAAACACTGAAGCTTTCTTT.

This clonotype was observed a handful of times. The V gene is TRBV2, the J gene TRBJ1-5, with 7 positions matching TRBD1. The V gene end was trimmed by 5 bases and the J gene end by 5 bases; junction bases not matched to a gene: 9. CDR3 length: 15 residues. Germline V gene sequence: CDR1 SNHLY, CDR2 FYNNEI. The CDR3 loop is CASSREQGPDQPQHF. The CDR3 DNA reads TGTGCCAGCAGTAGGGAACAGGGGCCCGATCAGCCCCAGCATTTT.

The chain recombines TRBV5-1 with TRBJ2-3, with 11 bases identical to TRBD2. The CDR3 extends over 17 amino acids. CDR1 SGHRS and CDR2 YFSETQ come from the germline V gene. The V segment lost 3 bases and the J segment 2 bases; nucleotides outside the gene matches: 8. The CDR3 region is CASSSGVAGGVTDTQYF. In DNA form, the CDR3 reads TGCGCCAGCAGCTCCGGAGTAGCGGGGGGGGTCACAGATACGCAGTATTTT.

The rearrangement links TRBV27 to TRBJ2-1; D is unresolved. V dropped 10 bases and J dropped 6 bases, with 4 bases sitting between them. This CDR3 spans 9 amino acids. Germline V gives CDR1 MNHEY, CDR2 SMNVEV (reference sequence). The CDR3 is CATGNEQFF. CDR3 bases: TGTGCCACAGGCAATGAGCAGTTCTTC.

The chain recombines TRBV2 with TRBJ1-3; D uncertain. Trimming removed 4 bases from V and 7 bases from J, with 11 bases in between. This CDR3 comprises 13 residues. The germline V gene encodes CDR1 SNHLY and CDR2 FYNNEI. The CDR3 nucleotides read TGTGCCAGCAGTGGACGGCTGGGGAACACCATATATTTT. Its translation is CASSGRLGNTIYF.

The CDR3 DNA follows: TGTGCCAGCAGCGTCGGAACGACAGGATCGGATACGCAGTATTTT. As protein: CASSVGTTGSDTQYF. This chain links TRBV9 with TRBJ2-3; D is perhaps TRBD1 (6 bases). This CDR3 region has 15 residues. V was trimmed by 2 bases and J by 6 bases, leaving 16 bases between them. The germline CDR1 and CDR2 sequences are SGDLS and YYNGEE.

This clonotype occurred a few times. The chain couples TRBV2 to TRBJ2-5; D gene uncertain. The V and J ends lost 7 bases and 1 base respectively, with 16 bases between them. Germline CDR1 SNHLY, CDR2 FYNNEI. The CDR3 spans 15 residues. CDR3 DNA: TGTGCCAGCAAGGACCAAGGTTGGGTCCAAGAGACCCAGTACTTC. Translation gives CASKDQGWVQETQYF.

The rearrangement joins TRBV20-1 to TRBJ1-1; 11 nucleotides match TRBD1. The V and J ends lost 2 bases and 8 bases, in that order; junction bases with no gene match: 4. This CDR3 spans 13 amino acids. In germline, CDR1 is DFQATT, CDR2 SNEGSKA (reference sequence). This CDR3 reads CSARRTGGREAFF. CDR3 nucleotides: TGCAGTGCTAGAAGGACAGGGGGCAGAGAAGCTTTCTTT.

This clonotype was seen more than once but under ten times. V and J are TRBV2 and TRBJ2-3, with 9 bases matching TRBD2. Germline CDR1 reads SNHLY; CDR2 reads FYNNEI. Germline trimming cut 1 base from V and 4 bases from J; bases unmatched to any gene: 9. CDR3 length: 17 amino acids. The CDR3 nucleotides read TGTGCCAGCAGTGAAGGATCTAGCGGGGCGTACCCAGATACGCAGTATTTT. This translates into CASSEGSSGAYPDTQYF. The whole variable domain, filled in from reference TRBV2 and TRBJ2-3, reads EPEVTQTPSHQVTQMGQEVILRCVPISNHLYFYWYRQILGQKVEFLVSFYNNEISEKSEIFDDQFSVERPDGSNFTLKIRSTKLEDSAMYFCASSEGSSGAYPDTQYFGPGTRLTVL.

V gene TRBV18 combines with J gene TRBJ1-1; 8 bases fit TRBD1. The J segment lost 6 bases and the V segment lost 7 bases, leaving 10 bases of the junction unmatched. The CDR3 sequence is 14 residues long. In germline, CDR1 is KGHSH, CDR2 LQKENI. This chain's CDR3 is CASFRGQGGAEAFF. The CDR3 bases are TGTGCCAGCTTTCGAGGACAGGGCGGTGCTGAAGCTTTCTTT.

This rearrangement joins TRBV7-9 to TRBJ1-6, with D perhaps matching TRBD1 (6 bases). Trimming pared 3 bases from V and 7 bases from J, leaving 16 bases between. Germline assignment: CDR1 SEHNR and CDR2 FQNEAQ (reference sequence). The CDR3 sequence is 16 residues long. The CDR3: CASSFWDIAENSPLHF. DNA for the CDR3: TGTGCCAGCAGCTTCTGGGACATCGCGGAAAATTCACCCCTCCACTTT.

This clonotype came up many times. The chain has TRBV15 and TRBJ2-7; TRBD1 is a possible D gene (5 bases). V dropped 1 base and J dropped 4 bases, with 8 bases sitting between them. The CDR3 covers 13 residues. CDR1 is LNHNV and CDR2 is YYDKDF in the germline V gene (reference sequence). CDR3 DNA: TGTGCCACCAGCAGAGCCCCAGGGTACGAGCAGTACGTC. Translating it yields CATSRAPGYEQYV.

V gene TRBV20-1 combines with J gene TRBJ1-3; D remains unclear. The V gene lost 3 bases and the J gene lost 0 bases, with 12 bases spanning the gap. This CDR3 contains 15 residues. CDR1 is DFQATT, CDR2 SNEGSKA, per germline (reference sequence). The CDR3 bases are TGCAGTGCTAGGTCGTCCACCAGCTCTGGAAACACCATATATTTT. It specifies CSARSSTSSGNTIYF.

In its sample, this clonotype was seen many times. The rearrangement joins TRBV5-1 to TRBJ2-5; tentatively, D is TRBD2 (7 bases). The CDR3 length is 15 residues. The germline V gene has CDR1 SGHRS and CDR2 YFSETQ. The V and J ends lost 4 bases and 0 bases respectively, with 13 bases between them. The CDR3 region is CASSPEGGHQETQYF. Written as DNA, the CDR3 is TGCGCCAGCAGCCCGGAGGGGGGGCACCAAGAGACCCAGTACTTC.

The chain links TRBV30 to TRBJ1-2; D is uncertain. Germline values: CDR1 GTSNPN, CDR2 SVGIG (reference sequence). Trimming removed 1 base at V and 6 bases at J, with 12 bases between. The CDR3 runs 13 residues. The CDR3 sequence: CAWSGIRRNGYTF. CDR3 DNA sequence: TGTGCCTGGAGTGGGATCAGGAGAAATGGCTACACCTTC.

This clonotype was detected only a few times. V and J are TRBV5-1 and TRBJ2-5; 9 bases align to TRBD1. Germline V gene sequence: CDR1 SGHRS, CDR2 YFSETQ. The ends lost 4 bases at V and 1 base at J; junction bases unmatched: 8. The CDR3 covers 16 residues. The CDR3 loop is CASSTAGTGPQETQYF. Written as DNA, the CDR3 is TGCGCCAGCAGCACGGCTGGGACAGGGCCCCAAGAGACCCAGTACTTC. The full variable domain, rest sourced from reference TRBV5-1 and TRBJ2-5, is KAGVTQTPRYLIKTRGQQVTLSCSPISGHRSVSWYQQTPGQGLQFLFEYFSETQRNKGNFPGRFSGRQFSNSRSEMNVSTLELGDSALYLCASSTAGTGPQETQYFGPGTRLLVL.

The CDR3 here is CSARVAGSSGNTIYF. Here the CDR3 DNA reads TGCAGTGCTAGAGTCGCCGGAAGCTCTGGAAACACCATATATTTT. V usage is TRBV20-1 and J usage is TRBJ1-3; D ambiguous. V was clipped by 1 base and J by 0 bases, with 10 bases between them. In germline, CDR1 is DFQATT, CDR2 SNEGSKA (reference sequence). The CDR3 covers 15 residues.

About this clonotype: Given a much more abundant clone one base away, this may be a read error. The rearrangement links TRBV12-3 or TRBV12-4 to TRBJ2-1; 13 nucleotides match TRBD2. CDR3 length: 15 residues. Trimming removed 8 bases from V and 7 bases from J; junction bases left unmatched: 8. For the CDR3, the DNA is TGTGCCAGCGCCCCGACTAGCGGGGGGTTTAATGAGCAGTTCTTC. Its protein product is CASAPTSGGFNEQFF.

The chain recombines TRBV12-3 or TRBV12-4 with TRBJ2-5; the D call may be TRBD1 or TRBD2 (5 bases each). V lost 3 bases, J lost 5 bases, and 13 bases lay in between. CDR3 length equals 14 residues. The DNA of the CDR3 is TGTGCCAGCAGTTTCGTGGGTGGGGGTGAGACCCAGTACTTC. Translating gives CASSFVGGGETQYF.

The chain links TRBV9 to TRBJ2-3; D not resolved. The CDR3 is made up of 15 amino acids. Looked up from germline, CDR1 is SGDLS and CDR2 is YYNGEE. Trimming cost V 3 bases and J 5 bases, with 16 bases left between them. CDR3 in amino acids: CASSDPVGVQDTQYF. In DNA, the CDR3 is TGTGCCAGCAGCGACCCGGTTGGAGTTCAAGATACGCAGTATTTT. The variable domain in full, completed from reference TRBV9 and TRBJ2-3, reads DSGVTQTPKHLITATGQRVTLRCSPRSGDLSVYWYQQSLDQGLQFLIQYYNGEERAKGNILERFSAQQFPDLHSELNLSSLELGDSALYFCASSDPVGVQDTQYFGPGTRLTVL.

There are a few counts of this clonotype. V is TRBV7-3 and J is TRBJ1-1, with 10 positions matching TRBD1. Germline V gene lookup returns CDR1 SGHTA and CDR2 FQGTGA. This CDR3 has 15 residues. V lost 1 base to trimming and J lost 6 bases; unmatched junction nucleotides: 5. In DNA form, the CDR3 reads TGTGCCAGCAGCTTAAGTGGGACAGGGGCCGCTGAAGCTTTCTTT. As protein: CASSLSGTGAAEAFF.

This chain joins TRBV20-1 and TRBJ2-7; 7 positions match TRBD1. V dropped 2 bases and J dropped 5; count of bases not matched to a gene: 9. The CDR3 extends over 14 amino acids. Germline V gene lookup returns CDR1 DFQATT and CDR2 SNEGSKA (reference sequence). The CDR3 sequence: CSARTNRGWDEQYV. CDR3 bases: TGCAGTGCTAGAACCAACAGGGGATGGGACGAGCAGTACGTC.

The chain is built from TRBV7-2 and TRBJ1-6; D unresolved. V lost 3 bases and J lost 8, with 14 bases in between. The CDR3 totals 15 residues. Germline V gene sequence: CDR1 SGHTA, CDR2 FQGNSA. Here the CDR3 reads CASSLTRTRDSPLHF. The CDR3 region has the DNA TGTGCCAGCAGCTTGACCAGGACGCGTGATTCACCCCTCCACTTT.

This clonotype was seen more than once but under ten times. The chain recombines TRBV29-1 with TRBJ2-2; 11 bases are a match to TRBD1. Losses at the gene ends were 7 bases for V and 5 bases for J; bases not matched to a gene: 9. The germline V gene has CDR1 SQVTM and CDR2 ANQGSEA. This CDR3 has 15 residues. The CDR3 bases are TGCAGCGCGGACGGGACAGGGGGAATTACCGGGGAGCTGTTTTTT. Protein product: CSADGTGGITGELFF.

The chain employs TRBV9 and TRBJ2-1; D possibly matches TRBD1 or TRBD2 (6 bases each). This CDR3 has 15 residues. The germline V and J ends were trimmed by 3 bases and 4 bases, with 14 bases remaining between them. The germline V gene has CDR1 SGDLS and CDR2 YYNGEE. The CDR3 loop reads CASSEEEGTYNEQFF. CDR3 in DNA: TGTGCCAGCAGCGAGGAGGAGGGGACATACAATGAGCAGTTCTTC.

In its sample, this clonotype was seen many times. The chain recombines TRBV20-1 with TRBJ1-1; D gene ambiguous. The CDR3 is 14 amino acids. Germline loops: CDR1 DFQATT, CDR2 SNEGSKA (reference sequence). V lost 2 bases to trimming and J lost 7 bases, with 17 bases between them. As DNA, the CDR3 is TGCAGTGCTAGACCCCACCCCCGCGGGGATGAAGCTTTCTTT. Translation: CSARPHPRGDEAFF.

This clonotype occurred a few times. The rearrangement uses TRBV7-3 and TRBJ2-1; a possible D gene is TRBD2 (6 bases). Germline assignment: CDR1 SGHTA and CDR2 FQGTGA. Trimming took 2 bases from V and 5 from J, leaving 10 bases between them. The CDR3 consists of 14 residues. CDR3 DNA sequence: TGTGCCAGCAGCTTAGGGGGGAACCACAATGAGCAGTTCTTC. Translating it yields CASSLGGNHNEQFF.

This clonotype was recorded a few times. This chain connects TRBV7-6 to TRBJ1-5, with D perhaps TRBD1 (5 bases). CDR1 SGHVS and CDR2 FNYEAQ come from the germline V gene. Trimming left V 1 base short and J 0 bases short, with 16 bases between. The CDR3 sequence is 18 residues long. Here the CDR3 reads CASSLEAGSSYSNQPQHF. The CDR3 DNA is TGTGCCAGCAGCTTAGAAGCAGGGAGCAGCTATAGCAATCAGCCCCAGCATTTT.

This clonotype appeared many times. This chain links TRBV5-6 with TRBJ1-1; D might be TRBD1 (6 bases). The V gene's germline CDR1 is SGHDT and CDR2 YYEEEE. The germline V and J ends were trimmed by 1 base and 1 base, with 11 bases remaining between them. The CDR3 is 15 residues long. The CDR3 here is CASSLIRGSNTEAFF. In DNA form, the CDR3 reads TGTGCCAGCAGCTTGATCAGGGGTTCGAACACTGAAGCTTTCTTT.

The chain links TRBV7-3 to TRBJ2-5, with 10 bases fitting TRBD1. CDR1 and CDR2 from the germline V gene are SGHTA and FQGTGA. The CDR3 is 16 amino acids. V shed 5 bases and J 4 bases; nucleotides not matched to a gene: 10. CDR3 DNA: TGTGCCAGCAGCCCGTCCGGGACAGGGGTGGGAGAGACCCAGTACTTC. It specifies CASSPSGTGVGETQYF.